The clone carrying this T cell receptor beta chain turned up a few times. Its antigen remains unidentified. One entry per CDR3 protein results from TCRdb running MiXCR on the 5' RACE reads. The sample includes more than 95,000 distinct CDR3 sequences, roughly 15% of them seen just once. This specimen comes from a study of T cells after yellow fever vaccination. General study findings and limits: There was a possibility that FACS-sorted repertoires contained abundant clonotypes contaminating from the bulk population. Reappearance after the booster was seen for most primary-vaccination clones, at 95% to 97% CD4 and around 90% CD8.

This CDR3 contains 15 residues. With 4 bases removed from V and 5 bases from J, the gap between germline ends came to 17 bases. Looked up from germline, CDR1 is SEHNR and CDR2 is FQNEAQ (reference sequence). The chain recombines TRBV7-9 with TRBJ1-2, with a weak D call TRBD1 (5 bases). Source: CD8+ T cells sorted from PBMCs, taken 5 days after the yellow fever booster vaccination. The sequence came from a man aged 18 to 30 who received the YFV17D yellow fever vaccine. The CDR3 loop reads CASSSYGTDEYGYTF. CDR3 nucleotide sequence: TGTGCCAGCAGCTCATACGGGACGGATGAATATGGCTACACCTTC. The whole variable domain, remainder taken from reference TRBV7-9 and TRBJ1-2, is DTGVSQNPRHKITKRGQNVTFRCDPISEHNRLYWYRQTLGQGPEFLTYFQNEAQLEKSRLLSDRFSAERPKGSFSTLEIQRTEQGDSAMYLCASSSYGTDEYGYTFGSGTRLTVV.